This TCR beta chain was retrieved from a study of control samples from healthy donors and cancer patients. V lost 4 bases and J 0 bases, leaving 8 bases between the germline ends. This CDR3 region has 14 residues. CDR1 is SGHRS, CDR2 YFSETQ, per germline. Produced via immunoSEQ multiplex PCR; TCRdb's table is partial and in-frame only. The table has over 25,000 clones, 70% to 90% seen once. Sequences were obtained from formalin-fixed, paraffin-embedded tissue. The chain employs TRBV5-1 and TRBJ1-5, with a tentative D call TRBD1 (5 bases). This clonotype originated in a female donor with melanoma. DNA of the CDR3: TGCGCCAGCAGCCCCGGGACTAGCAATCAGCCCCAGCATTTT. Its protein product is CASSPGTSNQPQHF.